A single sample gave rise to the 18 T cell receptor beta chains below, sequenced in a study of OX40 agonist ivuxolimab in advanced cancers. This table comes from immunoSEQ multiplex PCR, and its TCRdb copy is limited to in-frame clones, with some not included. The sample lists 50,000 to 70,000 clones, roughly 84% seen once, with roughly 0.6% in the top ten. The specimen was CD4+ or CD8+ T cells sorted from blood, collected in a trial of the OX40 agonist ivuxolimab. The receptor source for this set is an adult with an advanced solid tumor such as melanoma, head and neck, liver or kidney cancer.

The chain uses TRBV5-4 and TRBJ1-6; 8 nucleotides line up with TRBD1. The CDR3 is made up of 15 amino acids. J lost 9 bases, V lost 0 bases, and 5 bases had no gene match. The germline V gene has CDR1 SGHNT and CDR2 YYREEE (reference sequence). The CDR3 coding sequence is TGTGCCAGCAGCTTGGAAGCAGGGGGCAGTTCACCCCTCCACTTT. Amino acid sequence: CASSLEAGGSSPLHF.

The V gene is TRBV4-3, the J gene TRBJ2-5; 9 nucleotides match TRBD2. CDR1 and CDR2 from the germline V gene are LGHNA and YSLEER. J was trimmed by 5 bases and V by 1 base; bases with no gene match: 11. The CDR3 runs to 17 residues. In nucleotides, the CDR3 is TGCGCCAGCAGCCAAGGGCACGGCGGGGGGGTGGAGGAGACCCAGTACTTC. This translates into CASSQGHGGGVEETQYF.

The chain recombines TRBV30 with TRBJ1-3, with D perhaps matching TRBD1 (5 bases). Trimming pared 0 bases from V and 0 bases from J, leaving 9 bases between. The CDR3 length is 15 residues. Germline-derived CDR1 and CDR2 are GTSNPN and SVGIG (reference sequence). The CDR3 region has the DNA TGTGCCTGGAGTGTAGCAGGGACCTCTGGAAACACCATATATTTT. Amino acid sequence: CAWSVAGTSGNTIYF.

This clone has a handful of counts. The chain carries TRBV30 and TRBJ1-5; D perhaps matches TRBD1 (6 bases). The CDR3 totals 15 residues. CDR1 is GTSNPN, CDR2 SVGIG, per germline (reference sequence). V lost 0 bases to trimming and J lost 3 bases, with 12 bases between them. CDR3 sequence reads: CAWSVRGGDNQPQHF. Written as DNA, the CDR3 is TGTGCCTGGAGTGTACGAGGGGGGGACAATCAGCCCCAGCATTTT.

The chain carries TRBV10-2 and TRBJ2-3; D ambiguous. The V end was cut by 5 bases, the J end by 1 base, with 13 bases between. There are 15 residues in the CDR3. The germline CDR1 and CDR2 sequences are WSHSY and SAAADI. CDR3 in DNA: TGCGCCAGCAGTCCTATCAATCAGGGCACAGATACGCAGTATTTT. As protein: CASSPINQGTDTQYF.

This clone was seen a single time. The chain employs TRBV13 and TRBJ2-7; D unclear. Germline CDR1 reads PRHDT; CDR2 reads FYEKMQ (reference sequence). This CDR3 has 13 residues. Trimming left V 0 bases short and J 6 bases short, with 9 bases between. In DNA form, the CDR3 reads TGTGCCAGCAGCTTAGGCTTACCGGGCGAGCAGTACTTC. Translating gives CASSLGLPGEQYF.

This clone was recorded a few times. The chain is built from TRBV15 and TRBJ1-1; 8 bases fit TRBD1. After removal of 3 bases from V and 7 bases from J, the junction contained 16 bases not matched to a gene. The CDR3 has 17 residues. Looked up from germline, CDR1 is LNHNV and CDR2 is YYDKDF (reference sequence). CDR3 residues: CATSSWTGRLNGGEAFF. In DNA form, the CDR3 reads TGTGCCACCAGCAGCTGGACAGGGCGTCTTAATGGGGGTGAAGCTTTCTTT. Full variable domain (rest looked up from reference TRBV15 and TRBJ1-1): DAMVIQNPRYQVTQFGKPVTLSCSQTLNHNVMYWYQQKSSQAPKLLFHYYDKDFNNEADTPDNFQSRRPNTSFCFLDIRSPGLGDTAMYLCATSSWTGRLNGGEAFFGQGTRLTVV.

Only one count was recorded for this clone. In nucleotides, the CDR3 is TGTGCCAGCAGTTACAGTGGTTCCCTCGGGAATGAGCAGTTCTTC. This translates into CASSYSGSLGNEQFF. The chain has TRBV6-5 and TRBJ2-1, with D uncertain. The CDR3 is 15 amino acids. Germline values: CDR1 MNHEY, CDR2 SVGAGI. V was trimmed by 2 bases and J by 7 bases, leaving 15 bases between them.

This clone was counted a single time. The chain carries TRBV6-1 and TRBJ1-5, with a possible D match to TRBD1 (5 bases). In germline, CDR1 is MNHNS, CDR2 SASEGT. Trimming took 5 bases from V and 5 from J, leaving 13 bases between them. The length of the CDR3 is 14 residues. The DNA for the CDR3 is TGTGCCAGCAGTAAGAGGTTGGGGGATCAGCCCCAGCATTTT. It codes for CASSKRLGDQPQHF.

This sequence joins TRBV19 and TRBJ1-1, with 9 nucleotides matching TRBD1. The V and J ends lost 7 bases and 1 base, in that order; junction bases with no gene match: 10. The CDR3 is made up of 16 amino acids. In germline, CDR1 is LNHDA, CDR2 SQIVND (reference sequence). CDR3 amino acids: CASTLPTGGSNTEAFF. The CDR3 nucleotides are TGTGCCAGTACCCTCCCGACAGGGGGGTCGAACACTGAAGCTTTCTTT.

The chain is built from TRBV5-4 and TRBJ2-4, with 7 bases that match TRBD2. This CDR3 comprises 17 residues. Trimming cost V 4 bases and J 4 bases; bases outside gene matches: 14. Germline CDR1 reads SGHNT; CDR2 reads YYREEE (reference sequence). Here the CDR3 reads CASSLRTGGGQKNIQYF. The CDR3 coding sequence is TGTGCCAGCAGCCTCCGGACGGGCGGGGGTCAAAAAAACATTCAGTACTTC.

This clone was picked up one time. This rearrangement joins TRBV6-6 to TRBJ1-1, with D uncertain. The V gene's germline CDR1 is MNHNY and CDR2 SVGAGI (reference sequence). CDR3 size: 14 residues. Trimming stripped 7 bases from V and 4 bases from J, with 16 bases between. CDR3: CASNQEARSTEAFF. CDR3 nucleotide sequence: TGTGCCAGCAATCAAGAGGCACGGAGCACTGAAGCTTTCTTT.

The chain is built from TRBV9 and TRBJ2-1; no definite D call. The CDR3 runs to 15 residues. The germline CDR1 and CDR2 sequences are SGDLS and YYNGEE. With 0 bases removed from V and 0 bases from J, the gap between germline ends came to 7 bases. The CDR3 protein is CASSVAVSSYNEQFF. CDR3 nucleotides: TGTGCCAGCAGCGTAGCCGTTAGCTCCTACAATGAGCAGTTCTTC.

The chain carries TRBV5-5 and TRBJ2-7; 10 bases line up with TRBD2. V was clipped by 0 bases and J by 5 bases; unmatched bases: 8. CDR3 size: 16 residues. Germline V CDR1 and CDR2: SGHKS, YYEKEE (reference sequence). CDR3 sequence: CASSLAVYTSGDEQYF. The CDR3 bases are TGTGCCAGCAGCTTGGCTGTTTATACTAGCGGGGACGAGCAGTACTTC.

V and J are TRBV29-1 and TRBJ2-7; 9 nucleotides match TRBD1. CDR3 size: 13 residues. Germline CDR1 SQVTM, CDR2 ANQGSEA. J gave up 3 bases and V 3 bases, and 3 bases lay outside the gene matches. The DNA for the CDR3 is TGCAGCGTTGAGCCGACAGGGGGCTACGAGCAGTACTTC. Its protein product is CSVEPTGGYEQYF.

The chain uses TRBV6-5 and TRBJ2-7; possibly TRBD1 or TRBD2 for D (5 bases each). Germline V CDR1 and CDR2: MNHEY, SVGAGI. There are 13 residues in the CDR3. Trimming left V 11 bases short and J 0 bases short, with 14 bases between. DNA of the CDR3: TGTGCCGCTGGGGGTGGGGACTCCTACGAGCAGTACTTC. Translation: CAAGGGDSYEQYF.

This clone was found a few times. The genes are TRBV9 and TRBJ1-1; D might be TRBD1 (6 bases). The V end was cut by 0 bases, the J end by 10 bases, with 13 bases between. The CDR3 length is 13 residues. Per the germline V gene, CDR1 is SGDLS and CDR2 is YYNGEE. In DNA form, the CDR3 reads TGTGCCAGCAGCGTAGTAGGGGGACGGTTAGCTTTCTTT. The encoded protein is CASSVVGGRLAFF.

The rearrangement uses TRBV20-1 and TRBJ2-4; D call uncertain. V lost 2 bases and J 8 bases, leaving 7 bases between the germline ends. Germline CDR1 and CDR2: DFQATT and SNEGSKA (reference sequence). This CDR3 spans 11 amino acids. The CDR3 DNA is TGCAGTGCTAGACTAGTGTACATTCAGTACTTC. Translating it yields CSARLVYIQYF.